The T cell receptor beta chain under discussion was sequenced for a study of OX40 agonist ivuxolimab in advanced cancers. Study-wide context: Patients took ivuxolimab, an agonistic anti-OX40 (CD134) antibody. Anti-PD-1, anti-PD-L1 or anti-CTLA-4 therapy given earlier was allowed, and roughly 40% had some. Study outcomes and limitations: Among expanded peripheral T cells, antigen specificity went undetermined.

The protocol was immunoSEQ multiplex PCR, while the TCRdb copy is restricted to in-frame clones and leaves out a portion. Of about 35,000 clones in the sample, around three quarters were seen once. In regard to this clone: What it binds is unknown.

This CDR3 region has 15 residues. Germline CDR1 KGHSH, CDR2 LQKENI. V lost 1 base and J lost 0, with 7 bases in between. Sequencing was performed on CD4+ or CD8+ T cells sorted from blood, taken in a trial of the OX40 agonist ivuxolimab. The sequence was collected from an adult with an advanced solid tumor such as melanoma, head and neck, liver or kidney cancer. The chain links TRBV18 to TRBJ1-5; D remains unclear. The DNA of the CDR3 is TGTGCCAGCTCACCACAGACGGCTAGCAATCAGCCCCAGCATTTT. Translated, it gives CASSPQTASNQPQHF. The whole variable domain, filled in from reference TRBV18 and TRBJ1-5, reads NAGVMQNPRHLVRRRGQEARLRCSPMKGHSHVYWYRQLPEEGLKFMVYLQKENIIDESGMPKERFSAEFPKEGPSILRIQQVVRGDSAAYFCASSPQTASNQPQHFGDGTRLSIL.